This is a list of T cell receptor beta chains from one sample in a study of immune heterogeneity within non-small cell lung tumors. TCRdb independently ran MiXCR on the multiplex PCR reads; one entry per CDR3 protein. The data show some 9,300 distinct CDR3 sequences, roughly a third seen once. The sequenced sample was lung tumor tissue. Every receptor here comes from a man aged 55 to 70 with non-small cell lung cancer. CDR3s include the opening cysteine and the closing phenylalanine or tryptophan.

V	J	CDR3
TRBV9	TRBJ2-7	CASSVGDTINYEQYF
TRBV5-8	TRBJ2-2	CASSPRTAGLAHTGELFF
TRBV9	TRBJ2-2	CASSVVRGTGELFF
TRBV19	TRBJ2-5	CASSISSAETQYF
TRBV20-1	TRBJ2-7	CSARAPKTSGAPYEQYF
TRBV7-9	TRBJ2-2	CASSAGLGELFF
TRBV10-3	TRBJ1-5	CAIREQGEGQPQHF
TRBV28	TRBJ2-4	CASSSTKNIQYF
TRBV20-1	TRBJ1-6	CSASPPGHNNSPLHF
TRBV15	TRBJ1-1	CATSRDRAGLNTEAFF
TRBV7-9	TRBJ1-5	CASSLSTAPQPQHF
TRBV27	TRBJ2-3	CASSLRFTDTQYF
TRBV7-2	TRBJ1-5	CASSLAGQPQHF
TRBV11-3	TRBJ1-1	CASGFGQGRAFF
TRBV11-3	TRBJ2-1	CASSQNLAALISNEQFF
TRBV11-3	TRBJ2-1	CASSLATNNEQFF
TRBV20-1	TRBJ2-5	CSARGWLAGSQETQYF
TRBV28	TRBJ1-5	CASSTKRAQPQHF
TRBV18	TRBJ2-7	CASSPADSTYEQYF
TRBV9	TRBJ1-1	CASSVGWGNTEAFF
TRBV5-8	TRBJ1-1	CASSYTSGTGRTEAFF
TRBV6-9	TRBJ1-2	CASSYWHNANYGYTF
TRBV6-4	TRBJ2-1	CASSDSDNNEQFF
TRBV12-3/TRBV12-4	TRBJ2-1	CASSLAGGRFF
TRBV20-1	TRBJ2-3	CSAVPSGRPDTQYF
TRBV6-2/TRBV6-3	TRBJ1-2	CASSDGQEGGYTF
TRBV3-1	TRBJ2-5	CASLREPQETQYF
TRBV5-5	TRBJ1-1	CASSLSSNTEAFF
TRBV29-1	TRBJ2-7	CSVAGAGGSSEQYF
TRBV7-3	TRBJ2-1	CASSLGPGPGWSEQFF
TRBV19	TRBJ2-5	CASSIPFLSLETQYF
TRBV14	TRBJ2-1	CASSQVKDLSYNEQFF
TRBV19	TRBJ1-4	CASSTRGNEKLFF
TRBV27	TRBJ2-7	CASSLSAGQRYTYEQYF
TRBV7-9	TRBJ1-5	CASSLGIPNQPQHF
TRBV28	TRBJ2-7	CASSIVGQGNEQYF
TRBV29-1	TRBJ2-1	CSVGGTMMGDTYNEQFF
TRBV6-2/TRBV6-3	TRBJ2-7	CASSYSLFGSGTSYEQYF
TRBV12-3/TRBV12-4	TRBJ2-3	CATARGTDTQYF
TRBV19	TRBJ2-1	CASSDVRVNLRLGNEQFF
TRBV5-1	TRBJ1-1	CASSLSLQGGNTEAFF
TRBV27	TRBJ1-1	CASRKLGTEAFF